This entry concerns a single TCR beta chain. V was pared by 1 base and J by 4 bases, with 3 bases of the junction left unmatched. Per germline, CDR1 GTSNPN and CDR2 SVGIG (reference sequence). The CDR3 is made up of 15 amino acids. The sample is drawn from a study of glioma-infiltrating T cells after dendritic cell vaccination. The primer mix had 60 V beta and 13 J beta primers. TCRdb's table, derived via immunoSEQ multiplex PCR, lists solely in-frame clones and lacks some. The sample shows over 90,000 clones, 80% of them seen only once. The time point: after dendritic cell vaccination, including at tumor progression/relapse.

This specimen was blood, taken after dendritic cell vaccination. This chain joins TRBV30 and TRBJ2-5; 13 positions agree with TRBD2. This TCR derives from a human donor with glioblastoma. This CDR3 reads CAWSGTSGGRETQYF. The CDR3, as DNA: TGTGCCTGGAGTGGGACTAGCGGGGGAAGAGAGACCCAGTACTTC. Looking up the rest from reference TRBV30 and TRBJ2-5 gives the full variable domain: SQTIHQWPATLVQPVGSPLSLECTVEGTSNPNLYWYRQAAGRGLQLLFYSVGIGQISSEVPQNLSASRPQDRQFILSSKKLLLSDSGFYLCAWSGTSGGRETQYFGPGTRLLVL.